A single sample gave rise to the 15 T cell receptor beta chains below, sequenced in a study of cytomegalovirus exposure and HLA in healthy donors (dated by TCRdb to between 2016 and 2019). The method behind the library was the immunoSEQ multiplex PCR assay. For the multiplex PCR, a mixture combining 60 forward primers for TCR Vbeta segments and 13 reverse primers for TCR Jbeta segments was used. The source is immuneACCESS, and TCRdb retained only in-frame sequences with V and J called. Part of the clones is not carried over; for the studies checked, unresolved V genes explain less than half of this, and the remainder is unexplained. The table held for this sample gives around 120,000 clones. The top ten constitute 0.55% to 0.6% of the sample. The sequenced sample consisted of PBMCs. The receptors here all came from a middle-aged man in good health and CMV-seronegative.

V is TRBV27 and J is TRBJ2-2; D unclear. Germline V CDR1 and CDR2: MNHEY, SMNVEV (reference sequence). The CDR3 is 11 residues long. Trimming took off 4 bases at V and 6 bases at J, with 3 bases between the two ends. The CDR3 sequence is CASSSAGELFF. CDR3 in DNA: TGTGCCAGCAGTTCCGCCGGGGAGCTGTTTTTT.

The rearrangement links TRBV7-2 to TRBJ1-2; no reliable D call. Germline CDR1 and CDR2: SGHTA and FQGNSA. V was clipped by 2 bases and J by 2 bases, with 6 bases between them. The CDR3 is 13 amino acids. CDR3 amino acids: CASSLSPNYGYTF. CDR3 bases: TGTGCCAGCAGCTTATCTCCGAACTATGGCTACACCTTC.

V and J are TRBV30 and TRBJ1-2, with 7 bases matching TRBD1. The germline gives CDR1 GTSNPN, CDR2 SVGIG (reference sequence). CDR3 length: 16 amino acids. V dropped 2 bases and J dropped 0; count of bases not matched to a gene: 9. The chain's CDR3 is CAWSKGGAWTNYGYTF. In nucleotides, the CDR3 is TGTGCCTGGAGTAAAGGGGGCGCATGGACTAACTATGGCTACACCTTC. The full variable domain, with the rest looked up from reference TRBV30 and TRBJ1-2, is SQTIHQWPATLVQPVGSPLSLECTVEGTSNPNLYWYRQAAGRGLQLLFYSVGIGQISSEVPQNLSASRPQDRQFILSSKKLLLSDSGFYLCAWSKGGAWTNYGYTFGSGTRLTVV.

The chain recombines TRBV4-3 with TRBJ2-7; the D gene is possibly TRBD1 (5 bases). Germline V gene data show CDR1 as LGHNA and CDR2 as YSLEER. V lost 0 bases and J 0 bases, leaving 15 bases between the germline ends. This CDR3 has 17 amino acids. CDR3 bases: TGCGCCAGCAGCCAAGATGATCCCCAGGGCAACTCCTACGAGCAGTACTTC. This sequence encodes CASSQDDPQGNSYEQYF.

CDR3 in amino acids: CASSLARGRFSDTQYF. The CDR3 DNA sequence: TGTGCCAGCAGCTTAGCTCGCGGGAGGTTCTCAGATACGCAGTATTTT. The rearrangement joins TRBV7-2 to TRBJ2-3; 8 nucleotides line up with TRBD2. The CDR3 loop spans 16 amino acids. With 0 bases clipped from V and 4 bases from J, the junction kept 6 bases outside the gene matches. Germline values: CDR1 SGHTA, CDR2 FQGNSA.

The V gene is TRBV11-2, the J gene TRBJ2-7, with TRBD1 identical over 9 bases. Germline V gene lookup returns CDR1 SGHAT and CDR2 FQNNGV. The CDR3 runs 15 residues. Trimming cost V 5 bases and J 4 bases; bases outside gene matches: 9. CDR3 sequence reads: CASSRSGTGSYEQYF. The CDR3 nucleotides are TGTGCCAGCAGCCGGTCCGGGACAGGGTCATACGAGCAGTACTTC.

The chain joins TRBV11-3 to TRBJ2-4; weak D call: TRBD1 (5 bases). This CDR3 contains 13 residues. Trimming left V 4 bases short and J 7 bases short, with 11 bases between. Germline values: CDR1 SGHNT, CDR2 YENEEA. This chain's CDR3 is CASSSSAGNIQYF. CDR3 coding DNA: TGTGCCAGCAGCTCGAGCGCAGGGAACATTCAGTACTTC.

The chain recombines TRBV4-1 with TRBJ1-2; D ambiguous. CDR3 length: 15 amino acids. Germline V gene data show CDR1 as MGHRA and CDR2 as YSYEKL. Trimming stripped 3 bases from V and 2 bases from J, with 13 bases between. The CDR3 protein is CASSQGPLSNYGYTF. Here the CDR3 DNA reads TGCGCCAGCAGCCAGGGTCCCCTTAGCAACTATGGCTACACCTTC.

This sequence joins TRBV11-2 and TRBJ1-2; D uncertain. Germline V gene sequence: CDR1 SGHAT, CDR2 FQNNGV. The CDR3 contains 11 residues. Trimming took 1 base from V and 7 from J, leaving 4 bases between them. Here the CDR3 reads CASSLVFGYTF. For the CDR3, the DNA is TGTGCCAGCAGCTTAGTATTTGGCTACACCTTC. The full variable domain, in which reference TRBV11-2 and TRBJ1-2 provide the parts outside the CDR3, is EAGVAQSPRYKIIEKRQSVAFWCNPISGHATLYWYQQILGQGPKLLIQFQNNGVVDDSQLPKDRFSAERLKGVDSTLKIQPAKLEDSAVYLCASSLVFGYTFGSGTRLTVV.

The rearrangement links TRBV28 to TRBJ1-2; D is undetermined. Trimming cost V 10 bases and J 4 bases, with 13 bases left between them. The V gene's germline CDR1 is MDHEN and CDR2 SYDVKM. The CDR3 has 12 residues. The CDR3 region has the DNA TGTGCCACCTCCTCCGCTACCTATGGCTACACCTTC. Translation gives CATSSATYGYTF.

CDR3 bases: TGTGCTAGTGGAAACACTAGCGGGAGGGCCTCTCGTACAGATACGCAGTATTTT. Encoded protein: CASGNTSGRASRTDTQYF. This chain links TRBV12-5 with TRBJ2-3; 13 nucleotides match TRBD2. With 6 bases clipped from V and 3 bases from J, the junction kept 12 bases outside the gene matches. Germline CDR1 LGHNT, CDR2 FRNRAP. This CDR3 has 18 residues. Looking up the rest from reference TRBV12-5 and TRBJ2-3 gives the full variable domain: DARVTQTPRHKVTEMGQEVTMRCQPILGHNTVFWYRQTMMQGLELLAYFRNRAPLDDSGMPKDRFSAEMPDATLATLKIQPSEPRDSAVYFCASGNTSGRASRTDTQYFGPGTRLTVL.

The chain uses TRBV10-2 and TRBJ2-7; D is perhaps TRBD2 (6 bases). CDR3 length: 15 residues. Germline-derived CDR1 and CDR2 are WSHSY and SAAADI. Deletions cut 0 bases from V and 1 base from J, with 10 bases between. CDR3 in DNA: TGCGCCAGCAGTGAGTCCGGGACTGCATCCTACGAGCAGTACTTC. This sequence encodes CASSESGTASYEQYF.

The V and J genes are TRBV10-3 and TRBJ2-7; 9 bases align to TRBD1. Germline values: CDR1 ENHRY, CDR2 SYGVKD. The CDR3 is 15 amino acids. The J segment lost 2 bases and the V segment lost 3 bases, leaving 5 bases of the junction unmatched. This CDR3 reads CAISDRDRAAYEQYF. CDR3 DNA: TGTGCCATCAGTGACCGGGACAGGGCCGCCTACGAGCAGTACTTC.

The chain links TRBV18 to TRBJ1-3; TRBD1 is a possible D gene (5 bases). Trimming removed 5 bases at V and 3 bases at J, with 11 bases between. The V gene's germline CDR1 is KGHSH and CDR2 LQKENI. CDR3 length: 14 amino acids. Here the CDR3 DNA reads TGTGCCAGCTCAGAAGGGGTTGTTGGAAACACCATATATTTT. Translated, it gives CASSEGVVGNTIYF.

This chain connects TRBV19 to TRBJ2-7; D call uncertain. Germline V gives CDR1 LNHDA, CDR2 SQIVND (reference sequence). CDR3 length equals 14 residues. The V end was cut by 2 bases, the J end by 3 bases, with 11 bases between. The DNA of the CDR3 is TGTGCCAGTAGTATAACCAACACAAACTACGAGCAGTACTTC. This sequence encodes CASSITNTNYEQYF.